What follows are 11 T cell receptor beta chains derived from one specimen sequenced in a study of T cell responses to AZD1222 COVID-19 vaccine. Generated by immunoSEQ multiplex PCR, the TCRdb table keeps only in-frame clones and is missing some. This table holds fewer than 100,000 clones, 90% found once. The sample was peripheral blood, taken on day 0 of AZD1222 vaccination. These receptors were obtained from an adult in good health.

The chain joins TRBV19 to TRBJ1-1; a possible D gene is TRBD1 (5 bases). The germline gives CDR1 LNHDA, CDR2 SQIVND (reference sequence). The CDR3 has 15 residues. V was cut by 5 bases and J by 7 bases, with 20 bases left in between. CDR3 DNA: TGTGCCAGTAGTTCGACGTACGGACGAAGGGGTGAAGCTTTCTTT. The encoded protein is CASSSTYGRRGEAFF.

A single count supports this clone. DNA of the CDR3: TGTGCCACCAGTGATTACCAAAGGACCGGGGAGCTGTTTTTT. Protein: CATSDYQRTGELFF. This rearrangement joins TRBV24-1 to TRBJ2-2; D remains unclear. The germline V gene has CDR1 KGHDR and CDR2 SFDVKD. V was cut by 2 bases and J by 5 bases, with 8 bases left in between. The CDR3 is 14 residues long.

As DNA, the CDR3 is TGTGCCAGCAGAACGGGGGCGGTGGACATTCAGTACTTC. This gives the protein CASRTGAVDIQYF. The chain links TRBV27 to TRBJ2-4, with D possibly being TRBD1 or TRBD2 (6 bases each). The CDR3 sequence is 13 residues long. Germline CDR1 and CDR2: MNHEY and SMNVEV (reference sequence). V was clipped by 6 bases and J by 8 bases, with 14 bases between them.

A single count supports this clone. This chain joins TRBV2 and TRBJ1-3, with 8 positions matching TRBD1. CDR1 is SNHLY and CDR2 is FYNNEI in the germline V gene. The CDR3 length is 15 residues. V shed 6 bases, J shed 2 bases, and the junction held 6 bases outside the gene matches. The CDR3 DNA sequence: TGTGCCAGCAGCATACAGGGGGGGGCTGGAAACACCATATATTTT. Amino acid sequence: CASSIQGGAGNTIYF.

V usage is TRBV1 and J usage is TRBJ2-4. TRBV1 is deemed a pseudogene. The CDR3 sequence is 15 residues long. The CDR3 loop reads CTSRGTVLAKNIQYF. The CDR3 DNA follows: TGCACCAGCCGAGGGACGGTACTAGCCAAAAACATTCAGTACTTC.

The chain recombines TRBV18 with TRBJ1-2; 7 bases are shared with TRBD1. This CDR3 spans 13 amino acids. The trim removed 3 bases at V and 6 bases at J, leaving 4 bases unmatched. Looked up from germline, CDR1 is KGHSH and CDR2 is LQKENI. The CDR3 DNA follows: TGTGCCAGCTCACCGCGGGACAGTGATGGCTACACCTTC. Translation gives CASSPRDSDGYTF.

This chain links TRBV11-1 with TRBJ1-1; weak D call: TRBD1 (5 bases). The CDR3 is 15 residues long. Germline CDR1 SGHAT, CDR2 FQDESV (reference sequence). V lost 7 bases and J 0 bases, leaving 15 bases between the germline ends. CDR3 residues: CASTFAPGMNTEAFF. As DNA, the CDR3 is TGTGCCAGCACCTTCGCCCCAGGGATGAACACTGAAGCTTTCTTT.

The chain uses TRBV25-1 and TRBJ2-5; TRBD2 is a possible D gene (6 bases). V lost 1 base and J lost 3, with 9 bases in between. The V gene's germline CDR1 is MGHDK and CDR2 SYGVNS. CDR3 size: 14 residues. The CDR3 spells CASSESAGKETQYF. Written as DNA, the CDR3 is TGTGCCAGCAGTGAATCGGCGGGAAAAGAGACCCAGTACTTC.

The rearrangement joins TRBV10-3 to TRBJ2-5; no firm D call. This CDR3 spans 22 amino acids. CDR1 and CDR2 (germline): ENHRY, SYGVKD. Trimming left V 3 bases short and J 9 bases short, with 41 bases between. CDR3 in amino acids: CAISDPGRRGELSPQGFRAQYF. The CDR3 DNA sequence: TGTGCCATCAGTGACCCCGGGCGGCGAGGTGAATTAAGCCCGCAAGGATTTAGGGCCCAGTACTTC.

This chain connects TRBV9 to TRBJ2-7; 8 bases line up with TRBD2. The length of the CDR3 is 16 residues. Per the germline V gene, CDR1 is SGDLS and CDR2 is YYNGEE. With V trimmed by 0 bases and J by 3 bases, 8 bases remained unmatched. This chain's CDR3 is CASSVAPTAGGYEQYF. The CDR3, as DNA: TGTGCCAGCAGCGTAGCCCCCACGGCGGGGGGCTACGAGCAGTACTTC.

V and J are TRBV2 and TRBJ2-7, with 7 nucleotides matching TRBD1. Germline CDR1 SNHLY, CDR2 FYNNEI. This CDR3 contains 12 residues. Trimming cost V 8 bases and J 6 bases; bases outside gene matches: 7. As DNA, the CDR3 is TGTGCCAGCTCCCAGGGGGAACGCGAGCAGTACTTC. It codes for CASSQGEREQYF.